The present T cell receptor (beta chain) was sequenced within a study of cytomegalovirus exposure and HLA in healthy donors. With 2 bases removed from V and 10 bases from J, the gap between germline ends came to 12 bases. CDR1 and CDR2 from the germline V gene are MNHEY and SVGAGI. This CDR3 has 14 residues. This clone was recorded at least ten times. Vbeta (60) and Jbeta (13) primers were used in the PCR. Clones were read by immunoSEQ multiplex PCR, and TCRdb kept only the in-frame ones, dropping some. The sample shows approximately 130,000 clones, roughly four fifths of them seen only once. The TCR comes from a woman between 40 and 55 years old in good health and CMV-seropositive. Sample: PBMCs. This chain connects TRBV6-5 to TRBJ1-6; the D is unclear. This CDR3 is CASSYRAAGSPLHF. The DNA for the CDR3 is TGTGCCAGCAGTTACCGTGCAGCGGGCTCACCCCTCCACTTT.